One and the same sample provided the 20 T cell receptor beta chains below, sequenced in a study of T cells expressing NK-cell markers. TCRdb derives one entry per CDR3 protein from the 5' RACE reads, leaving out DNA. In all, the sample yields some 460,000 distinct CDR3 sequences. Material: blood T cells: a sorted CD56 or NKG2C T cell subset, CD4+ or CD8+ T cells, or bulk PBMC T cells (not recorded which). These receptors originate from a woman aged 50 to 60 in good health.

This chain links TRBV20-1 with TRBJ2-3; absent DNA, TCRdb's TRBD2 call cannot be checked. The CDR3 spans 15 residues. Germline assignment: CDR1 DFQATT and CDR2 SNEGSKA (reference sequence). This chain's CDR3 is CSARLAGGYTDTQYF.

The gene calls are TRBV3-1 and TRBJ2-1; TCRdb's D call of TRBD2 is untestable without DNA. The CDR3 length is 12 residues. In germline, CDR1 is LGHDT, CDR2 YNNKEL (reference sequence). The CDR3 loop reads CASSSLANEQFF.

The gene calls are TRBV6-6 and TRBJ2-1. In germline, CDR1 is MNHNY, CDR2 SVGAGI (reference sequence). The CDR3 is 13 amino acids. The CDR3 protein is CASSIETDNEQFF.

The chain is built from TRBV5-1 and TRBJ1-2. This CDR3 spans 14 amino acids. Germline assignment: CDR1 SGHRS and CDR2 YFSETQ. The CDR3 loop reads CASRALSDSYGYTF.

The chain joins TRBV9 to TRBJ2-1; without DNA, the TCRdb call of TRBD2 cannot be checked. The CDR3 extends over 18 amino acids. Germline-derived CDR1 and CDR2 are SGDLS and YYNGEE. The CDR3 loop is CASSVNPSGRRGYNEQFF.

The chain recombines TRBV12-3 or TRBV12-4 with TRBJ2-2; the TRBD1 assignment by TCRdb is unverifiable without DNA. This CDR3 has 17 amino acids. CDR3 in amino acids: CASTPTSPAERTGELFF.

The CDR3 here is CASKFRWDTGELFF. The rearrangement joins TRBV6-1 to TRBJ2-2. This CDR3 is 14 amino acids long. The germline CDR1 and CDR2 sequences are MNHNS and SASEGT.

The chain employs TRBV6-5 and TRBJ2-3. In germline, CDR1 is MNHEY, CDR2 SVGAGI. The CDR3 contains 14 residues. CDR3 sequence reads: CASRTELSTDTQYF.

The V and J genes are TRBV11-3 and TRBJ2-1; TCRdb selects TRBD1, and the lack of DNA leaves this call unchecked. Germline lookup yields CDR1 SGHNT and CDR2 YENEEA. This CDR3 is 12 amino acids long. CDR3 protein: CASRYGGDEQFF. Full variable domain (rest looked up from reference TRBV11-3 and TRBJ2-1): EAGVVQSPRYKIIEKKQPVAFWCNPISGHNTLYWYLQNLGQGPELLIRYENEEAVDDSQLPKDRFSAERLKGVDSTLKIQPAELGDSAVYLCASRYGGDEQFFGPGTRLTVL.

This sequence joins TRBV30 and TRBJ2-2; TCRdb indicates TRBD2, and absent DNA this call remains unverified. The CDR3 has 17 residues. CDR1 is GTSNPN and CDR2 is SVGIG in the germline V gene (reference sequence). CDR3: CAWSRLAGGPSTGELFF. Full variable domain (outside the CDR3, taken from reference TRBV30 and TRBJ2-2): SQTIHQWPATLVQPVGSPLSLECTVEGTSNPNLYWYRQAAGRGLQLLFYSVGIGQISSEVPQNLSASRPQDRQFILSSKKLLLSDSGFYLCAWSRLAGGPSTGELFFGEGSRLTVL.

This chain uses TRBV7-3 with TRBJ2-7; TCRdb picks TRBD2, but there is no DNA to check that call. There are 15 residues in the CDR3. CDR1 and CDR2 from the germline V gene are SGHTA and FQGTGA. The CDR3 sequence is CASSITSGSFYEQYF.

The chain uses TRBV20-1 and TRBJ1-6; TCRdb outputs TRBD1, but without DNA this stays unchecked. The germline V gene has CDR1 DFQATT and CDR2 SNEGSKA (reference sequence). This CDR3 has 16 residues. The chain's CDR3 is CSARVGQGALSSPLHF.

The chain is built from TRBV30 and TRBJ2-1; the D gene TCRdb calls, TRBD1, cannot be checked with no DNA. The CDR3 is made up of 14 amino acids. Germline CDR1 is GTSNPN and CDR2 is SVGIG (reference sequence). Here the CDR3 reads CAREVAGLRAGKFF.

The chain employs TRBV7-9 and TRBJ2-1; TCRdb's D call, TRBD2, is unchecked because there is no DNA. The CDR3 is 16 residues long. Germline values: CDR1 SEHNR, CDR2 FQNEAQ (reference sequence). CDR3 loop: CASSSILAGVVDEQFF.

The CDR3 loop is CSVAHGTGTYGYTF. The chain couples TRBV29-1 to TRBJ1-2; TCRdb names TRBD1, which stays unverified in the absence of DNA. CDR1 is SQVTM, CDR2 ANQGSEA, per germline. The CDR3 runs 14 residues.

CDR3 in amino acids: CASSDDRAGTAEAFF. V gene TRBV9 combines with J gene TRBJ1-1; TCRdb names TRBD1, which stays unverified in the absence of DNA. The length of the CDR3 is 15 residues. Germline CDR1 is SGDLS and CDR2 is YYNGEE.

The rearrangement uses TRBV6-5 and TRBJ1-1; the TCRdb call, TRBD1, lacks DNA for checking. Germline assignment: CDR1 MNHEY and CDR2 SVGAGI. The CDR3 is 13 amino acids. CDR3 amino acids: CASISGRGYEAFF.

The V call is TRBV2, the J call TRBJ2-5; the D call of TRBD2 rests on TCRdb alone, since no DNA is present to check it. The CDR3 totals 16 residues. Germline V gene data show CDR1 as SNHLY and CDR2 as FYNNEI. CDR3 residues: CASINALVRSQETQYF.

This chain joins TRBV2 and TRBJ2-5; TCRdb lists TRBD2, though no DNA is available to test this call. Germline V gene sequence: CDR1 SNHLY, CDR2 FYNNEI. CDR3 length equals 12 residues. The CDR3 is CASSDSPETQYF.

The chain carries TRBV13 and TRBJ2-1; TCRdb lists TRBD2, though no DNA is available to test this call. The germline V gene has CDR1 PRHDT and CDR2 FYEKMQ (reference sequence). This CDR3 has 18 amino acids. The CDR3 sequence is CASSLAAGLQHFDNEQFF.